This T cell receptor beta chain was identified during a study of T-cell memory formation after mild COVID-19. Across the whole study: Most TCR clusters belonged to a single donor.

This CDR3 has 15 amino acids. Germline V gene data show CDR1 as MGHDK and CDR2 as SYGVNS. V was cut by 4 bases and J by 7 bases, with 17 bases left in between. In regard to this clonotype: Its cognate antigen is unknown.

Study-wide results and limits: CD4+ contracting clones were found mainly in CM and EM, and CD8+ ones in EMRA. Later expanders leaned CD4+, whereas day 15 to 85 contracting clones were balanced CD4/CD8.

One entry per CDR3 protein results from TCRdb running MiXCR on the 5' RACE reads. The sample consists of 90,000 to 120,000 distinct CDR3 sequences, approximately 15% of them appearing once. The gene calls are TRBV25-1 and TRBJ2-1; D may be TRBD1 (6 bases). The sample taken for sequencing was PBMCs or a T cell subset sorted from them (not recorded which). The clonotype comes from a man aged 18 to 30 who had mild COVID-19 (a few samples of this study predate the infection). Cell type and time point are not known. The CDR3 DNA follows: TGTGCCAGCAGTGCCGCACCAGGGGATCGGAATGAGCAGTTCTTC. It yields the protein CASSAAPGDRNEQFF.